This record looks at one T cell receptor (beta chain) sequence and its context. The CDR3 consists of 12 residues. With 4 bases removed from V and 6 bases from J, the gap between germline ends came to 6 bases. CDR1 and CDR2 from the germline V gene are SEHNR and FQNEAQ (reference sequence). About 0.5 to 1 ug RNA was reverse transcribed with random hexamers. The TCR beta CDR3 was amplified by immunoSEQ multiplex PCR across 54 Vbeta, 13 Jbeta. From the immunoSEQ multiplex PCR reads, TCRdb called clonotypes with MiXCR, one entry per CDR3 protein. The repertoire has around 190,000 distinct CDR3 sequences, approximately 96% of them found once; the top ten carry about 0.15%. The data belong to a study of CD8 T cells in Susac syndrome. TEMRA cells were FACS-enriched, while CD8+ and CD4+ T cells were negatively isolated.

The rearrangement uses TRBV7-9 and TRBJ2-2, with D hard to call. The TCR was taken from a human donor with multiple sclerosis. The specimen was CD8+ T cells from PBMCs. Here the CDR3 reads CASSSVAGELFF. CDR3 nucleotides: TGTGCCAGCAGCTCCGTCGCCGGGGAGCTGTTTTTT.